In its sample, the clone carrying this T cell receptor (beta chain) was seen a few times. Its target is unknown. The trim removed 5 bases at V and 7 bases at J, leaving 14 bases unmatched. Germline V gene sequence: CDR1 SEHNR, CDR2 FQNEAQ (reference sequence). There are 17 residues in the CDR3. The sample comes from a study of OX40 agonist ivuxolimab in advanced cancers. Study findings and constraints: It was not determined which antigens were specifically recognized by the peripheral T cells that had undergone clonal expansion. Clonal expansion by week 6 occurred in CD4+ and CD8+ blood T cells (at 0.1 to 3.0 mg/kg). On average, a greater number of expanded clones characterised CD8+ T cells relative to CD4+.

Method: immunoSEQ multiplex PCR; TCRdb's copy keeps in-frame clones and lacks some. The table records over 50,000 clones, about 82% of them present only once. The sequence was obtained from an adult with an advanced solid tumor such as melanoma, head and neck, liver or kidney cancer. The chain combines TRBV7-9 with TRBJ1-6; 7 nucleotides agree with TRBD1. Specimen: CD4+ or CD8+ T cells sorted from blood, collected in a trial of the OX40 agonist ivuxolimab. The CDR3 DNA reads TGTGCCAGCAGCATACAACAGGGGTTCGGGGCCAATTCACCCCTCCACTTT. Protein sequence: CASSIQQGFGANSPLHF.